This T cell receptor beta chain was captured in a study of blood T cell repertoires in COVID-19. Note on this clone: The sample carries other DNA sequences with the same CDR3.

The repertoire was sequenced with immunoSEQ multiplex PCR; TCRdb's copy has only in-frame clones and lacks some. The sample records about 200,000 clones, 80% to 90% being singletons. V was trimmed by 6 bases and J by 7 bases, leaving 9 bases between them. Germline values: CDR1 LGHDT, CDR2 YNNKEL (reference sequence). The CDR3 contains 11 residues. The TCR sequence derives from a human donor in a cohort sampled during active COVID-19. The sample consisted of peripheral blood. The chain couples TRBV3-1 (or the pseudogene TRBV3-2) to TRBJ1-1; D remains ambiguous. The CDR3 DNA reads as TGTGCCAGCAGGGGAGGAAATGAAGCTTTCTTT. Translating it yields CASRGGNEAFF.